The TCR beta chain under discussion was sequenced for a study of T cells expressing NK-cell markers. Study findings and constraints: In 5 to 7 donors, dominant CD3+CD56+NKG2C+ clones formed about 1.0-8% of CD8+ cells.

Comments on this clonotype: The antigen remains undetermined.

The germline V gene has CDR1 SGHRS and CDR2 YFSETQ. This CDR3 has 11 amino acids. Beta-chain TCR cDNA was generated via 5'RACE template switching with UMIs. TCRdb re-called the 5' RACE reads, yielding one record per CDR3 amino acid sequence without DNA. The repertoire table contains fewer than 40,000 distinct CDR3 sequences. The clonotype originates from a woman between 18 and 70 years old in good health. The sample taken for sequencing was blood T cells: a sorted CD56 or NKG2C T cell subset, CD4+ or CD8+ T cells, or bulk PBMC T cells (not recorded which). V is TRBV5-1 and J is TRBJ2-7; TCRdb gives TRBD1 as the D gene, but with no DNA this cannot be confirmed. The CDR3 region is CASSPGYEQYF.